The clone carrying this T cell receptor beta chain was seen many times. Its antigen is not identified. This sample was included in a study of tumor-infiltrating lymphocytes in primary liver carcinoma. General study points: About 7.5-25% of top clones, no more, were shared by all five regions.

The researchers produced TCR beta cDNA from approximately 0.45 ug total RNA with a constant-region primer. Employing slightly modified ARM-PCR, three nested multiplex PCR rounds were run, and these gave rise to the TCR beta libraries. TCRdb re-analysed the multiplex PCR reads in MiXCR, keeping a single row per CDR3 protein. In the table there are 100,000 to 150,000 distinct CDR3 sequences, 55% to 75% of which are singletons. Co-extraction of both nucleic acids (RNA and DNA) used about 17-31 mg of unsorted bulk tissue. The TCR was taken from a woman aged 55-75 years with primary liver carcinoma and hepatitis B virus infection. The sample consisted of liver tumor tissue from sampling region 3. The subset was: tumor region T3, left-lateral pole.

The CDR3 bases are TGTGCCAGCAGCAATGGGCCCGGGCTGGCCTACGAGCAGTACTTC. Its translation: CASSNGPGLAYEQYF. This chain uses TRBV5-8 with TRBJ2-7, with D hard to call. This CDR3 contains 15 residues. Trimming stripped 4 bases from V and 2 bases from J, with 16 bases between. Germline V gives CDR1 SGHTS, CDR2 YDEGEE.